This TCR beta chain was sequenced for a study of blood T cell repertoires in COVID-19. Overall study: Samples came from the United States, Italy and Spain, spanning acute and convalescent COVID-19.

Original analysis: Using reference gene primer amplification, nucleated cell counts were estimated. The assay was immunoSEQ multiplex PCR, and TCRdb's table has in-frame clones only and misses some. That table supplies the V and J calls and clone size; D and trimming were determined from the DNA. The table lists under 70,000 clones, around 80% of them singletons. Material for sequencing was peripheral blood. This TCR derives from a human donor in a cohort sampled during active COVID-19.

This CDR3 reads CASTSSGRAYEQYF. The CDR3, as DNA: TGTGCCAGCACCTCTAGCGGGAGGGCCTACGAGCAGTACTTC. This chain connects TRBV2 to TRBJ2-7; 12 nucleotides agree with TRBD2. V was clipped by 7 bases and J by 2 bases; unmatched bases: 3. The CDR3 sequence is 14 residues long. Germline CDR1 SNHLY, CDR2 FYNNEI.